The source of this T cell receptor (beta chain) is a study of identical twins. Study results and limitations: Compared with unrelated sharing, twin-shared out-of-frame alpha sequences had more low-probability sequences.

Concerning this clonotype: No antigen is known for it.

CDR3 length: 13 amino acids. V lost 1 base and J 10 bases, leaving 8 bases between the germline ends. Germline-derived CDR1 and CDR2 are SGHTA and FQGNSA. TCRdb reprocessed the 5' RACE reads via MiXCR and lists one record per CDR3 protein. The sample has roughly 250,000 distinct CDR3 sequences; more than 12% are singletons. Sequencing was performed on memory (CD45RO+) T cells sorted from blood. The source of this sequence is a woman under 30 in good health. This chain links TRBV7-2 with TRBJ1-6; D unclear. Here the CDR3 DNA reads TGTGCCAGCAGCTTAGTAAAGGCCTCACCCCTCCACTTT. Encoded protein: CASSLVKASPLHF.